The rows below give T cell receptor beta chains drawn from one sample of a study of Graves' ophthalmopathy and Graves' hyperthyroidism. MiXCR, applied by TCRdb to the multiplex PCR reads, yields one record per CDR3 protein. The sample records some 1.1 million distinct CDR3 sequences, about 35% being singletons. Sequencing used peripheral blood or thyroid tissue (not recorded which). Source of these receptors: an adult man with Graves' hyperthyroidism. CDR3s include the opening cysteine and the closing phenylalanine or tryptophan. The D gene is left open where the match is weak. Clone size appears in some rows only: once, few, many, or a class for an expanded clone.

D gene: TRBD1; CDR3 length: 14; V gene: TRBV29-1; clone size: -; J gene: TRBJ2-2; CDR3 protein: CSDRTGFLTGELFF; CDR3 DNA: TGCAGCGACCGGACAGGTTTTCTCACCGGGGAGCTGTTTTTT
D gene: -; CDR3 length: 13; V gene: TRBV29-1; clone size: many; J gene: TRBJ1-6; CDR3 protein: CSVDQGPNSPLHF; CDR3 DNA: TGCAGCGTTGACCAGGGCCCAAATTCACCCCTCCACTTT
D gene: TRBD1; CDR3 length: 17; V gene: TRBV5-6; clone size: few; J gene: TRBJ1-5; CDR3 protein: CASSTRQGAEEGQPQHF; CDR3 DNA: TGTGCCAGCAGCACCCGACAGGGGGCCGAAGAAGGTCAGCCCCAGCATTTT
D gene: -; CDR3 length: 13; V gene: TRBV7-9; clone size: -; J gene: TRBJ2-5; CDR3 protein: CASSVRVSETQYF; CDR3 DNA: TGTGCCAGCAGTGTCAGGGTATCGGAGACCCAGTACTTC
D gene: -; CDR3 length: 16; V gene: TRBV29-1; clone size: few; J gene: TRBJ2-7; CDR3 protein: CSVEGRLPGSSYEQYF; CDR3 DNA: TGCAGCGTTGAAGGGCGCCTCCCGGGCAGTTCCTACGAGCAGTACTTC
D gene: TRBD1; CDR3 length: 16; V gene: TRBV10-3; clone size: -; J gene: TRBJ1-3; CDR3 protein: CASKTQRGTVGNTIYF; CDR3 DNA: TGTGCCAGCAAAACTCAACGCGGGACAGTCGGAAACACCATATATTTT
D gene: -; CDR3 length: 18; V gene: TRBV27; clone size: -; J gene: TRBJ1-1; CDR3 protein: CASSPIPGSPALRTEAFF; CDR3 DNA: TGTGCCAGCAGTCCAATCCCGGGGTCCCCTGCGCTGAGAACTGAAGCTTTCTTT
D gene: -; CDR3 length: 13; V gene: TRBV6-1; clone size: -; J gene: TRBJ1-6; CDR3 protein: CASGGRSSPPLHF; CDR3 DNA: TGTGCCAGCGGCGGGCGGTCCTCTCCACCCCTCCACTTT
D gene: -; CDR3 length: 15; V gene: TRBV20-1; clone size: few; J gene: TRBJ1-6; CDR3 protein: CSARERSSYNSPLHF; CDR3 DNA: TGCAGTGCTAGAGAGCGGAGCTCCTATAATTCACCCCTCCACTTT
D gene: TRBD1; CDR3 length: 13; V gene: TRBV7-2; clone size: many; J gene: TRBJ1-2; CDR3 protein: CASSSGQGLSYTF; CDR3 DNA: TGTGCCAGCAGCTCCGGACAGGGACTTAGCTACACCTTC
D gene: TRBD1; CDR3 length: 15; V gene: TRBV7-9; clone size: -; J gene: TRBJ2-7; CDR3 protein: CASTKAGTGDYEQYF; CDR3 DNA: TGTGCCAGCACCAAAGCCGGGACAGGGGACTACGAGCAGTACTTC
D gene: TRBD1; CDR3 length: 15; V gene: TRBV7-9; clone size: -; J gene: TRBJ2-7; CDR3 protein: CASSSYRGFAREQYF; CDR3 DNA: TGTGCCAGCAGCTCCTACAGGGGTTTCGCGCGAGAGCAGTACTTC
D gene: TRBD2; CDR3 length: 13; V gene: TRBV11-2; clone size: many; J gene: TRBJ2-7; CDR3 protein: CASSLLAGGEQYF; CDR3 DNA: TGTGCCAGCAGCTTACTAGCGGGAGGTGAGCAGTACTTC
D gene: -; CDR3 length: 15; V gene: TRBV7-9; clone size: -; J gene: TRBJ1-2; CDR3 protein: CASSRGGGGLGGYTF; CDR3 DNA: TGTGCCAGCAGCCGAGGAGGAGGGGGGCTTGGCGGCTACACCTTC
D gene: -; CDR3 length: 15; V gene: TRBV15; clone size: many; J gene: TRBJ1-5; CDR3 protein: CATSLIGSNNQPQHF; CDR3 DNA: TGTGCCACCAGTTTGATAGGTTCGAACAATCAGCCCCAGCATTTT
D gene: -; CDR3 length: 15; V gene: TRBV10-2; clone size: few; J gene: TRBJ2-7; CDR3 protein: CASSDYGGPGYEQYF; CDR3 DNA: TGTGCCAGCAGTGATTACGGGGGGCCGGGGTACGAGCAGTACTTC
D gene: -; CDR3 length: 13; V gene: TRBV29-1; clone size: -; J gene: TRBJ2-1; CDR3 protein: CSVVDGGPYEQFF; CDR3 DNA: TGCAGCGTTGTTGATGGGGGCCCCTATGAGCAGTTCTTC
D gene: -; CDR3 length: 14; V gene: TRBV20-1; clone size: -; J gene: TRBJ2-7; CDR3 protein: CSAVIPGTSYERYF; CDR3 DNA: TGCAGTGCTGTAATCCCGGGAACCTCCTACGAGCGGTACTTC
D gene: -; CDR3 length: 14; V gene: TRBV27; clone size: -; J gene: TRBJ1-6; CDR3 protein: CASRLMGGYSPLHF; CDR3 DNA: TGTGCCAGCAGACTAATGGGGGGTTATTCACCCCTCCACTTT
D gene: TRBD2; CDR3 length: 14; V gene: TRBV6-5; clone size: few; J gene: TRBJ2-7; CDR3 protein: CASQTSGRYYEQYF; CDR3 DNA: TGTGCCAGCCAGACTAGCGGGAGGTATTACGAGCAGTACTTC
D gene: -; CDR3 length: 16; V gene: TRBV5-1; clone size: -; J gene: TRBJ1-4; CDR3 protein: CASSLGRGLTNEKLFF; CDR3 DNA: TGCGCCAGCAGCTTGGGCCGTGGATTAACTAATGAAAAACTGTTTTTT
D gene: TRBD2; CDR3 length: 14; V gene: TRBV2; clone size: many; J gene: TRBJ2-5; CDR3 protein: CASRAHWGGETQYF; CDR3 DNA: TGTGCCAGCAGGGCCCATTGGGGGGGAGAGACCCAGTACTTC
D gene: -; CDR3 length: 14; V gene: TRBV9; clone size: -; J gene: TRBJ2-7; CDR3 protein: CTSSVTTSSYEQYF; CDR3 DNA: TGTACCAGCAGCGTTACAACTAGCTCCTACGAGCAGTACTTC
D gene: -; CDR3 length: 13; V gene: TRBV29-1; clone size: many; J gene: TRBJ1-2; CDR3 protein: CSVRVGSTRGYTF; CDR3 DNA: TGCAGCGTTCGTGTCGGGAGCACGCGAGGCTACACCTTC
D gene: -; CDR3 length: 14; V gene: TRBV29-1; clone size: -; J gene: TRBJ1-1; CDR3 protein: CSVAPGGLNTEAFF; CDR3 DNA: TGCAGCGTTGCCCCGGGGGGATTGAACACTGAAGCTTTCTTT
D gene: -; CDR3 length: 14; V gene: TRBV5-1; clone size: many; J gene: TRBJ2-7; CDR3 protein: CASSPVPSPNEQYF; CDR3 DNA: TGCGCCAGCAGCCCCGTGCCTTCTCCTAACGAGCAGTACTTC